The T cell receptor (beta chain) described here comes from a study of cytomegalovirus exposure and HLA in healthy donors. Overall study findings and caveats: A few of the chains that were CMV-associated were confirmed in vitro to be specific for CMV antigens. Investigators reported 164 TCR beta chains as tied to cytomegalovirus.

This CDR3 has 15 amino acids. The germline V and J ends were trimmed by 3 bases and 0 bases, with 9 bases remaining between them. Germline values: CDR1 MDHEN, CDR2 SYDVKM. As regards this clone: Its antigen is currently unknown.

Data came from immunoSEQ multiplex PCR; TCRdb stores just in-frame clones and leaves some out. There are about 88,000 clones in the sample; roughly 84% occur only once, and 9% to 13% lies in the top ten. The TCR originated in a woman younger than 30 in good health and CMV-seropositive. The material sequenced was PBMCs. The V and J genes are TRBV28 and TRBJ1-3, with D maybe TRBD1 (6 bases). The CDR3 is CASSLGQISGNTIYF. CDR3 DNA: TGTGCCAGCAGTTTGGGACAAATCTCTGGAAACACCATATATTTT.